This T cell receptor beta chain derives from a study of blood T cell repertoires in COVID-19. Study at large: PBMCs, B-cell-depleted T cells, or T cells provided the cDNA or gDNA that made up the material.

Per the authors' pipeline: Reference gene primer amplification gave estimated nucleated cell counts. Here immunoSEQ multiplex PCR was the method, and the copy in TCRdb shows in-frame clones only, minus some. V and J calls and clone size follow that table, whereas D and trimming were derived from the DNA. The sample lists around 240,000 clones, 80% to 90% occurring once. CDR3 length: 12 amino acids. The germline V gene has CDR1 SGHNT and CDR2 YYREEE (reference sequence). V lost 4 bases to trimming and J lost 5 bases, with 6 bases between them. Cohorts were based on clinical histories the participants reported. Resolution of symptoms, clearance, or two negative PCRs was present in recovered Cohort 3 donors.

The material sequenced was PBMCs or T cells enriched from blood (not recorded which). The chain joins TRBV5-4 to TRBJ2-2; no clear D. The clonotype comes from a woman between 50 and 59 years old who had recovered from COVID-19. DNA for the CDR3: TGTGCCAGCAGCCCCATGACCGGGGAGCTGTTTTTT. Amino acid sequence: CASSPMTGELFF.